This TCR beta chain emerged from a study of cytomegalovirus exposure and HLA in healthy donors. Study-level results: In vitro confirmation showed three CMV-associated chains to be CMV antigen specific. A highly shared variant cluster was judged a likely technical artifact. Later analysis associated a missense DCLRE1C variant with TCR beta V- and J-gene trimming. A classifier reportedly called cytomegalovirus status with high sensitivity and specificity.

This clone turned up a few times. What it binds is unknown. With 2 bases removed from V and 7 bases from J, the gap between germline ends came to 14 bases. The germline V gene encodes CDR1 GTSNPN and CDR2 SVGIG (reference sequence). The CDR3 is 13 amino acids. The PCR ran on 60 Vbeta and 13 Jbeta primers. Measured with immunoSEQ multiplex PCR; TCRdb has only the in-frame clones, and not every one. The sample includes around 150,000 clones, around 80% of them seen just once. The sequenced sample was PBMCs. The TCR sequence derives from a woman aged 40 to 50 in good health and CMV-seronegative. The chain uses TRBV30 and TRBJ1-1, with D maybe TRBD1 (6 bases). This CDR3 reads CAWSNLRGGEAFF. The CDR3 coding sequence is TGTGCCTGGAGTAACCTCAGGGGCGGTGAAGCTTTCTTT. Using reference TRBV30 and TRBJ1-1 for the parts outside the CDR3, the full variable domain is SQTIHQWPATLVQPVGSPLSLECTVEGTSNPNLYWYRQAAGRGLQLLFYSVGIGQISSEVPQNLSASRPQDRQFILSSKKLLLSDSGFYLCAWSNLRGGEAFFGQGTRLTVV.